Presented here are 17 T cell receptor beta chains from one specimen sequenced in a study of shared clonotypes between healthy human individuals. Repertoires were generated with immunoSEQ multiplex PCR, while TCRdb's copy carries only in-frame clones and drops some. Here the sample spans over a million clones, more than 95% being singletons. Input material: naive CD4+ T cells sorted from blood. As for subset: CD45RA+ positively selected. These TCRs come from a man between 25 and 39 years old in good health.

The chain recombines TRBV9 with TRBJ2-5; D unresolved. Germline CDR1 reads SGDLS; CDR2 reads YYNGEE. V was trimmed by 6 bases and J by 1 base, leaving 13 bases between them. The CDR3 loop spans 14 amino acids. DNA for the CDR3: TGTGCCAGCAATCTTGGAGCCTCCCAAGAGACCCAGTACTTC. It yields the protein CASNLGASQETQYF.

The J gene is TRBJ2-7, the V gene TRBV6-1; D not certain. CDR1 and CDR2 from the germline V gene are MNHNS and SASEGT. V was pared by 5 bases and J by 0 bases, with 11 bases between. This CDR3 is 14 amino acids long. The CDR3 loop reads CASSRHSNSYEQYF. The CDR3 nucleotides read TGTGCCAGCAGTCGACACTCAAACTCCTACGAGCAGTACTTC.

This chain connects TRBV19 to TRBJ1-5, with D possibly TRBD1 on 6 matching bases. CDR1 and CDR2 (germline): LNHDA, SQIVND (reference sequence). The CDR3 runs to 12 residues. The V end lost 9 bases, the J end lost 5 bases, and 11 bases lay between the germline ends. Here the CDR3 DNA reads TGTGCCAGCGCCCGGACAGATCAGCCCCAGCATTTT. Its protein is CASARTDQPQHF. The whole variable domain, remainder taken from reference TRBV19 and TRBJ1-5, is DGGITQSPKYLFRKEGQNVTLSCEQNLNHDAMYWYRQDPGQGLRLIYYSQIVNDFQKGDIAEGYSVSREKKESFPLTVTSAQKNPTAFYLCASARTDQPQHFGDGTRLSIL.

The CDR3 reads CASSPTPRRGYTF. The CDR3 DNA reads TGTGCCAGCAGCCCCACACCTAGGAGGGGCTACACCTTC. This chain connects TRBV28 to TRBJ1-2; D gene uncertain. V was cut by 6 bases and J by 8 bases, with 16 bases left in between. The length of the CDR3 is 13 residues. CDR1 and CDR2 from the germline V gene are MDHEN and SYDVKM.

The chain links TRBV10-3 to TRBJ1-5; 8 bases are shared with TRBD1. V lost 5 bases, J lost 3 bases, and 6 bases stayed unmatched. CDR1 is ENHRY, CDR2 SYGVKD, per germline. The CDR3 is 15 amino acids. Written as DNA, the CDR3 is TGTGCCATCAGTTCAGACAGGGGAGACAATCAGCCCCAGCATTTT. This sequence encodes CAISSDRGDNQPQHF.

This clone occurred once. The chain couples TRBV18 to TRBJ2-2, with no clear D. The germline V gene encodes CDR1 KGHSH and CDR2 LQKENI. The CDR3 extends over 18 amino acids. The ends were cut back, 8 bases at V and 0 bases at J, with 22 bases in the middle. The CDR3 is CASPGESQAIPNTGELFF. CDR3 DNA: TGTGCCAGCCCCGGTGAAAGCCAAGCAATACCGAACACCGGGGAGCTGTTTTTT.

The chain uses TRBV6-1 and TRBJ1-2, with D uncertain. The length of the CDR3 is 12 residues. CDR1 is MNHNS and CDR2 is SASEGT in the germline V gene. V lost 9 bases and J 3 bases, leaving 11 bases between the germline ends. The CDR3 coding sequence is TGTGCCAGGGGCGGAAACTACTATGGCTACACCTTC. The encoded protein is CARGGNYYGYTF.

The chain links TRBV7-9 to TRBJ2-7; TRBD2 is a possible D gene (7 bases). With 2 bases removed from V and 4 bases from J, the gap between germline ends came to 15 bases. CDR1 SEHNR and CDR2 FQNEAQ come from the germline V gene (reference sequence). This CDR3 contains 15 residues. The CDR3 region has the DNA TGTGCCAGCAGCTTAAATACGGGGGGCGTATACGAGCAGTACTTC. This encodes CASSLNTGGVYEQYF. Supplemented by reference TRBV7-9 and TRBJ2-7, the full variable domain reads DTGVSQNPRHKITKRGQNVTFRCDPISEHNRLYWYRQTLGQGPEFLTYFQNEAQLEKSRLLSDRFSAERPKGSFSTLEIQRTEQGDSAMYLCASSLNTGGVYEQYFGPGTRLTVT.

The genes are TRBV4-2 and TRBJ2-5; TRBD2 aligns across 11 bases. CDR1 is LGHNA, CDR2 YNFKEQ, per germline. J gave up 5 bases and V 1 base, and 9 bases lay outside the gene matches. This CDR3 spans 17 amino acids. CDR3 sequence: CASSQVATSGRAETQYF. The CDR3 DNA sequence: TGTGCCAGCAGCCAAGTGGCTACTAGCGGGAGAGCGGAGACCCAGTACTTC.

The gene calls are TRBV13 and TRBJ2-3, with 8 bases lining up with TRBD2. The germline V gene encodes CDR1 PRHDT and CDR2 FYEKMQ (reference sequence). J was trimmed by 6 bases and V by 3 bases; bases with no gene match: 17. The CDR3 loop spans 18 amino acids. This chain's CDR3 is CASSFSPVPGAGEDTQYF. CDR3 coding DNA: TGTGCCAGCAGCTTTTCGCCGGTTCCGGGAGCGGGAGAGGATACGCAGTATTTT.

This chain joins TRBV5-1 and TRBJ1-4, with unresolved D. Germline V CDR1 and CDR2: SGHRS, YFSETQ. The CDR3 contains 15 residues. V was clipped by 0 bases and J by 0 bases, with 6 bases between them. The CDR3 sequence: CASSLGLATNEKLFF. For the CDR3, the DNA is TGCGCCAGCAGCTTGGGACTGGCAACTAATGAAAAACTGTTTTTT.

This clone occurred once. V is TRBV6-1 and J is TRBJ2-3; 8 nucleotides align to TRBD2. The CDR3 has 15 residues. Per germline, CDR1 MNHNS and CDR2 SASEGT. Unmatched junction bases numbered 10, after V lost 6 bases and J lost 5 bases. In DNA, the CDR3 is TGTGCCAGCAGCGGCAGCGGGAGTTCAATAGATACGCAGTATTTT. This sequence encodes CASSGSGSSIDTQYF.

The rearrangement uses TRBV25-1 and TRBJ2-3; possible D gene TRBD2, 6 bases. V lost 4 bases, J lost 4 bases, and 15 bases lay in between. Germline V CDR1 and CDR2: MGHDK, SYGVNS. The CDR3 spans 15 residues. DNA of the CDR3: TGTGCCAGCAGTGCTTCATCGTGGGGGGCAGATACGCAGTATTTT. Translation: CASSASSWGADTQYF. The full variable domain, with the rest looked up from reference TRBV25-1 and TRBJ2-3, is EADIYQTPRYLVIGTGKKITLECSQTMGHDKMYWYQQDPGMELHLIHYSYGVNSTEKGDLSSESTVSRIRTEHFPLTLESARPSHTSQYLCASSASSWGADTQYFGPGTRLTVL.

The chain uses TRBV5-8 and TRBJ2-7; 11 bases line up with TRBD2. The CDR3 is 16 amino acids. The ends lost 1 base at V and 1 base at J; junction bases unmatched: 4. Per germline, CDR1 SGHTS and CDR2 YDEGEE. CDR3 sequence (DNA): TGTGCCAGCAGCTTGACCCGACTAGCGGGATCCTACGAGCAGTACTTC. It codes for CASSLTRLAGSYEQYF.

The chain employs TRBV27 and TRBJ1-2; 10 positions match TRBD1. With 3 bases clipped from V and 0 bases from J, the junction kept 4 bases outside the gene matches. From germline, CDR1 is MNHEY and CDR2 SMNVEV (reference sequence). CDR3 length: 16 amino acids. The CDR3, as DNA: TGTGCCAGCAGTTTGACAGGGGGCATTGCTAACTATGGCTACACCTTC. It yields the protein CASSLTGGIANYGYTF.

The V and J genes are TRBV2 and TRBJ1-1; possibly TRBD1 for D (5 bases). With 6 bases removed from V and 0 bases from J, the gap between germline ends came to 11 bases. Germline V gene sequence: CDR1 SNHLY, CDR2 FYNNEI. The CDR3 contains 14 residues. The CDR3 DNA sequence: TGTGCCAGCAGAATAGAGGGGATGAACACTGAAGCTTTCTTT. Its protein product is CASRIEGMNTEAFF.

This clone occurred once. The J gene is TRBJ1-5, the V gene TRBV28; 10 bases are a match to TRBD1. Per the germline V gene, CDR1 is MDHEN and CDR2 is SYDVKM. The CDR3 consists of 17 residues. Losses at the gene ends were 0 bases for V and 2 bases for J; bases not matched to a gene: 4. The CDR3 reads CASSLWSGTGGNQPQHF. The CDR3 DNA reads TGTGCCAGCAGTTTATGGTCAGGGACAGGGGGCAATCAGCCCCAGCATTTT.